This entry concerns a single T cell receptor beta chain. The sample originates from a study of identical twins. After template switching added a universal primer site, the resulting cDNA carried unique molecular identifiers. TCRdb reprocessed the 5' RACE reads via MiXCR and lists one record per CDR3 protein. The sample includes 500,000 to 600,000 distinct CDR3 sequences, approximately 22% of them seen just once. Deletions cut 4 bases from V and 4 bases from J, with 5 bases between. The CDR3 length is 13 residues. The same data also contributed to another study, on T cells expressing NK-cell markers.

This clonotype was obtained from a woman aged 18-29 years in good health. The sample taken for sequencing was CD4+ T cells sorted from blood. The rearrangement links TRBV12-3 or TRBV12-4 to TRBJ2-6, with D perhaps given as TRBD1 or TRBD2 (5 bases each). DNA of the CDR3: TGTGCCAGCAGTTGGGGGGGGGCCAACGTCCTGACTTTC. Translated, it gives CASSWGGANVLTF.